This is a list of T cell receptor beta chains from one sample in a study of blood T cell repertoires in COVID-19. Profiling relied on immunoSEQ multiplex PCR, and the TCRdb table lists in-frame clones only, not all of them. There are some 150,000 clones in the sample; more than 75% occur only once, and about 2% lies in the top ten. Sequenced sample: peripheral blood. The receptors shown here come from a man between 65 and 85 years old with acute or convalescent COVID-19. Both conserved end residues are part of each CDR3. D genes are given only for firm matches. A row's size may be missing; if present it is once, few, many or a size class.

j_gene,v_gene,abundance,d_gene,CDR3aa,CDR3nt
TRBJ1-2,TRBV19,.,.,CASSTARTLPNYGYTF,TGTGCCAGTAGTACCGCACGGACTCTTCCTAACTATGGCTACACCTTC
TRBJ2-1,TRBV5-5,.,.,CASSIGQSSSYNEQFF,TGTGCCAGCAGCATAGGACAGTCAAGCTCCTACAATGAGCAGTTCTTC
TRBJ2-3,TRBV7-2,.,.,CASALQGTDTQYF,TGTGCCAGTGCCCTCCAGGGCACAGATACGCAGTATTTT
TRBJ2-5,TRBV7-9,few,TRBD1,CASSSGQGAETQYF,TGTGCCAGCAGCTCAGGACAGGGGGCGGAGACCCAGTACTTC
TRBJ1-1,TRBV9,once,.,CASSRQNSNTEAFF,TGTGCCAGCAGCAGACAAAATTCGAACACTGAAGCTTTCTTT
TRBJ1-2,TRBV18,once,TRBD1,CASSPLGQNDGYTF,TGTGCCAGCTCACCCCTGGGACAGAACGATGGCTACACCTTC
TRBJ2-1,TRBV28,.,TRBD1,CASHPAGTGGPDGMFF,TGTGCCAGCCACCCCGCCGGGACAGGGGGCCCCGATGGCATGTTCTTC
TRBJ2-7,TRBV18,few,TRBD2,CASSNMGLAGLTYEQYF,TGTGCCAGCTCAAACATGGGACTAGCGGGTTTAACCTACGAGCAGTACTTC
TRBJ1-1,TRBV3-1/TRBV3-2,.,.,CASSQGVQGNTEAFF,TGTGCCAGCAGCCAAGGGGTTCAGGGGAACACTGAAGCTTTCTTT
TRBJ1-2,TRBV27,.,.,CASSSAGVGYGYTF,TGTGCCAGCAGTTCCGCAGGGGTGGGTTATGGCTACACCTTC
TRBJ1-5,TRBV6-1,.,.,CASSEQGQGTLQGQPQHF,TGTGCCAGCAGTGAACAAGGCCAGGGGACCCTTCAGGGACAGCCCCAGCATTTT
TRBJ1-2,TRBV24-1,few,.,CATSDSAAYGYTF,TGTGCCACCAGTGATAGTGCGGCCTATGGCTACACCTTC
TRBJ1-1,TRBV19,.,TRBD1,CASSLGQGANTEAFF,TGTGCCAGTAGTCTCGGACAGGGGGCGAACACTGAAGCTTTCTTT
TRBJ2-7,TRBV7-2,.,.,CASSLISGRVDEQYF,TGTGCCAGCAGCTTAATTAGCGGTCGAGTCGACGAGCAGTACTTC
TRBJ2-7,TRBV10-3,.,TRBD1,CAARGTGSYEQYF,TGTGCCGCCAGGGGGACGGGTTCCTACGAGCAGTACTTC
TRBJ1-5,TRBV20-1,.,.,CSASTPQVGLQPQHF,TGCAGTGCTAGTACGCCACAGGTCGGTCTCCAGCCCCAGCATTTT
TRBJ2-2,TRBV5-4,.,TRBD2,CASSLKRDSNTGELFF,TGTGCCAGCAGCTTAAAGCGGGACTCTAACACCGGGGAGCTGTTTTTT
TRBJ1-4,TRBV10-2,.,.,CASSDQEYEKLFF,TGCGCCAGCAGTGATCAGGAATATGAAAAACTGTTTTTT
TRBJ2-7,TRBV30,once,.,CAWSHGATYEQYF,TGTGCCTGGAGTCATGGGGCGACCTACGAGCAGTACTTC
TRBJ2-5,TRBV5-6,.,TRBD2,CASSGSGRGETQYF,TGTGCCAGCAGCGGAAGCGGGAGAGGAGAGACCCAGTACTTC
TRBJ2-7,TRBV27,.,TRBD1,CASSLGQGAFYEQYF,TGTGCCAGCAGTTTGGGGCAGGGGGCGTTCTACGAGCAGTACTTC
TRBJ2-7,TRBV4-1,few,TRBD2,CASSQDGRTSGYEQYF,TGCGCCAGCAGCCAAGATGGGAGGACTAGCGGTTACGAGCAGTACTTC
TRBJ1-6,TRBV25-1,.,.,CASRQGSSYNSPLHF,TGTGCCAGCAGGCAGGGAAGCTCCTATAATTCACCCCTCCACTTT
TRBJ1-1,TRBV5-1,.,.,CASSSGGANTEAFF,TGCGCCAGCAGCTCGGGGGGGGCGAACACTGAAGCTTTCTTT
TRBJ1-6,TRBV6-5,.,.,CASSYGGLSSPLHF,TGTGCCAGCAGTTACGGCGGTCTGAGTTCACCCCTCCACTTT
TRBJ2-5,TRBV7-2,.,TRBD2,CASSSGLAPETQYF,TGTGCCAGCAGCTCGGGACTAGCCCCTGAGACCCAGTACTTC
TRBJ2-7,TRBV7-3,.,.,CASSLGRGQQYEQYF,TGTGCCAGCAGCTTAGGGCGGGGACAGCAATACGAGCAGTACTTC
TRBJ2-2,TRBV2,.,TRBD2,CASRGPSAGASGELFF,TGTGCCAGCAGAGGGCCTAGTGCGGGAGCGTCCGGGGAGCTGTTTTTT
TRBJ1-5,TRBV5-1,once,.,CASSLGQGSDQPQHF,TGCGCCAGCAGCTTGGGGCAGGGAAGCGATCAGCCCCAGCATTTT
TRBJ2-5,TRBV28,.,TRBD1,CASNKQGPQETQYF,TGTGCCAGCAATAAACAGGGGCCCCAAGAGACCCAGTACTTC